These 22 T cell receptor beta chains originate from one sample sequenced in a study of OX40 agonist ivuxolimab in advanced cancers. Generated by immunoSEQ multiplex PCR, the TCRdb table keeps only in-frame clones and is missing some. The sample holds approximately 82,000 clones, almost 90% seen once. The specimen comprised CD4+ or CD8+ T cells sorted from blood, sampled in a trial of the OX40 agonist ivuxolimab. These receptors originate from an adult with an advanced solid tumor such as melanoma, head and neck, liver or kidney cancer.

This sequence joins TRBV28 and TRBJ1-3, with D perhaps TRBD1 (5 bases). Deletions cut 5 bases from V and 9 bases from J, with 17 bases between. This CDR3 region has 14 residues. Germline CDR1 is MDHEN and CDR2 is SYDVKM. This CDR3 is CASSPHRQDSTIYF. CDR3 nucleotide sequence: TGTGCCAGCAGTCCTCACAGGCAGGATAGCACCATATATTTT.

The chain combines TRBV28 with TRBJ1-3; tentative D call: TRBD1 (5 bases). Germline V gene data show CDR1 as MDHEN and CDR2 as SYDVKM. The V end lost 5 bases, the J end lost 0 bases, and 20 bases lay between the germline ends. CDR3 length equals 18 residues. As DNA, the CDR3 is TGTGCCAGCAGTCACGGGGGTGCGGACGTTTACTCTGGAAACACCATATATTTT. This gives the protein CASSHGGADVYSGNTIYF.

This clone appeared a single time. This chain connects TRBV19 to TRBJ2-2; TRBD2 aligns across 8 bases. V lost 3 bases to trimming and J lost 6 bases; unmatched junction nucleotides: 6. The CDR3 extends over 15 amino acids. Germline assignment: CDR1 LNHDA and CDR2 SQIVND (reference sequence). The DNA of the CDR3 is TGTGCCAGTAGTATGGCGGGAGGACGGGCCGGGGAGCTGTTTTTT. This codes for CASSMAGGRAGELFF.

The chain combines TRBV6-5 with TRBJ1-2; D is unclear. Trimming shortened V by 2 bases and J by 4 bases, and 11 bases separated the two germline ends. The CDR3 has 14 residues. From germline, CDR1 is MNHEY and CDR2 SVGAGI. This CDR3 reads CASSYERAGYGYTF. The DNA of the CDR3 is TGTGCCAGCAGTTACGAGAGGGCGGGCTATGGCTACACCTTC.

This clone has only one observation. The rearrangement links TRBV28 to TRBJ1-3; D gene unclear. The germline CDR1 and CDR2 sequences are MDHEN and SYDVKM. This CDR3 region has 15 residues. Trimming stripped 3 bases from V and 2 bases from J, with 11 bases between. The CDR3 protein is CASSLPGLTGNTIYF. The CDR3 region has the DNA TGTGCCAGCAGTTTGCCAGGTTTAACTGGAAACACCATATATTTT. Complete variable domain (other parts from reference TRBV28 and TRBJ1-3): DVKVTQSSRYLVKRTGEKVFLECVQDMDHENMFWYRQDPGLGLRLIYFSYDVKMKEKGDIPEGYSVSREKKERFSLILESASTNQTSMYLCASSLPGLTGNTIYFGEGSWLTVV.

The chain uses TRBV19 and TRBJ1-5, with 10 bases lining up with TRBD1. Germline V CDR1 and CDR2: LNHDA, SQIVND (reference sequence). There are 17 residues in the CDR3. The J segment lost 6 bases and the V segment lost 5 bases, leaving 13 bases of the junction unmatched. This chain's CDR3 is CASSSGTGVGSGQPQHF. In DNA, the CDR3 is TGTGCCAGTAGTTCCGGGACAGGGGTAGGATCGGGTCAGCCCCAGCATTTT.

This sequence joins TRBV19 and TRBJ2-2; TRBD2 is a possible D gene (5 bases). The CDR3 is made up of 13 amino acids. CDR1 is LNHDA, CDR2 SQIVND, per germline (reference sequence). V dropped 7 bases and J dropped 6 bases, with 12 bases sitting between them. This CDR3 reads CASMEDWSGELFF. The CDR3 DNA sequence: TGTGCCAGTATGGAGGACTGGTCCGGGGAGCTGTTTTTT. The variable domain in full, completed from reference TRBV19 and TRBJ2-2, reads DGGITQSPKYLFRKEGQNVTLSCEQNLNHDAMYWYRQDPGQGLRLIYYSQIVNDFQKGDIAEGYSVSREKKESFPLTVTSAQKNPTAFYLCASMEDWSGELFFGEGSRLTVL.

In this sample, this clone turned up once. The V and J genes are TRBV14 and TRBJ2-5; no reliable D call. Trimming pared 4 bases from V and 1 base from J, leaving 10 bases between. This CDR3 is built from 14 residues. The germline V gene encodes CDR1 SGHDN and CDR2 FVKESK. CDR3 loop: CASSRRYIQETQYF. CDR3 sequence (DNA): TGTGCCAGCAGCCGTCGTTATATCCAAGAGACCCAGTACTTC.

This clone occurred a few times. V gene TRBV29-1 combines with J gene TRBJ1-1; maybe TRBD1 (6 bases). The CDR3 runs to 11 residues. CDR1 is SQVTM and CDR2 is ANQGSEA in the germline V gene. Trimming pared 3 bases from V and 10 bases from J, leaving 12 bases between. The CDR3 here is CSVDQTGLAFF. The CDR3 coding sequence is TGCAGCGTTGACCAAACAGGGTTAGCTTTCTTT.

This chain uses TRBV12-5 with TRBJ2-1; TRBD2 aligns across 7 bases. This CDR3 is built from 16 residues. The ends lost 3 bases at V and 6 bases at J; junction bases unmatched: 11. Germline CDR1 is LGHNT and CDR2 is FRNRAP. Here the CDR3 reads CASGFFGGGRSNEQFF. CDR3 nucleotide sequence: TGTGCTAGTGGTTTTTTTGGGGGAGGGCGATCCAATGAGCAGTTCTTC. The whole variable domain, remainder taken from reference TRBV12-5 and TRBJ2-1, is DARVTQTPRHKVTEMGQEVTMRCQPILGHNTVFWYRQTMMQGLELLAYFRNRAPLDDSGMPKDRFSAEMPDATLATLKIQPSEPRDSAVYFCASGFFGGGRSNEQFFGPGTRLTVL.

The chain is built from TRBV4-2 and TRBJ2-7, with TRBD2 identical over 7 bases. The CDR3 is 15 amino acids. The J segment lost 2 bases and the V segment lost 0 bases, leaving 4 bases of the junction unmatched. Germline V gene data show CDR1 as LGHNA and CDR2 as YNFKEQ. In DNA, the CDR3 is TGTGCCAGCAGCCAAGACCTAGCGGAGGCCTACGAGCAGTACTTC. As protein: CASSQDLAEAYEQYF.

In this sample, this clone turned up once. The rearrangement links TRBV5-1 to TRBJ1-1; D possibly corresponds to TRBD1 (5 bases). Germline V CDR1 and CDR2: SGHRS, YFSETQ. CDR3 length equals 14 residues. V was cut by 0 bases and J by 0 bases, with 6 bases left in between. CDR3 sequence: CASSLGQMNTEAFF. DNA for the CDR3: TGCGCCAGCAGCTTGGGACAGATGAACACTGAAGCTTTCTTT.

This clone was observed once. The gene calls are TRBV29-1 and TRBJ1-3; TRBD1 is a possible D gene (5 bases). Germline-derived CDR1 and CDR2 are SQVTM and ANQGSEA. The germline V and J ends were trimmed by 2 bases and 4 bases, with 9 bases remaining between them. CDR3 length equals 13 residues. CDR3: CSVEIGTGNTIYF. The CDR3 region has the DNA TGCAGCGTTGAAATAGGGACGGGAAACACCATATATTTT.

J is TRBJ2-2 and V is TRBV10-3; 10 nucleotides align to TRBD2. Germline V CDR1 and CDR2: ENHRY, SYGVKD. Trimming removed 6 bases from V and 1 base from J; junction bases left unmatched: 8. The CDR3 runs 17 residues. CDR3 residues: CAIRQREGRGNTGELFF. In DNA, the CDR3 is TGTGCCATCAGACAGCGGGAGGGCCGGGGGAACACCGGGGAGCTGTTTTTT.

V usage is TRBV5-6 and J usage is TRBJ2-7, with 8 bases matching TRBD1. Germline assignment: CDR1 SGHDT and CDR2 YYEEEE. The CDR3 runs to 12 residues. The J segment lost 12 bases and the V segment lost 4 bases, leaving 9 bases of the junction unmatched. CDR3 DNA sequence: TGTGCCAGCAGCCCAGGGCCAGGGGGCCTGTACTTC. This sequence encodes CASSPGPGGLYF.

The gene calls are TRBV2 and TRBJ2-5; TRBD1 agrees at 8 bases. With V trimmed by 7 bases and J by 5 bases, 9 bases remained unmatched. The CDR3 totals 14 residues. CDR1 is SNHLY and CDR2 is FYNNEI in the germline V gene. CDR3 sequence (DNA): TGTGCCAGCACCGGACAGGGTAATTCGGAGACCCAGTACTTC. It translates to CASTGQGNSETQYF.

The chain combines TRBV7-3 with TRBJ2-5; TRBD2 might be the D (5 bases). Germline assignment: CDR1 SGHTA and CDR2 FQGTGA. This CDR3 comprises 16 residues. V shed 1 base and J shed 5 bases, with 17 bases lying between them. This CDR3 is CASSLNTGSVKETQYF. CDR3 DNA sequence: TGTGCCAGCAGCTTAAACACGGGGTCGGTAAAGGAGACCCAGTACTTC.

V is TRBV9 and J is TRBJ2-3; D may be TRBD2 (6 bases). V lost 0 bases and J lost 4, with 9 bases in between. The CDR3 is made up of 14 amino acids. CDR1 is SGDLS, CDR2 YYNGEE, per germline. CDR3 sequence (DNA): TGTGCCAGCAGCGTAGCGGAGGGACCAGATACGCAGTATTTT. The encoded protein is CASSVAEGPDTQYF.

V is TRBV18 and J is TRBJ2-1, with D possibly matching TRBD2 (5 bases). CDR1 is KGHSH, CDR2 LQKENI, per germline. The CDR3 totals 16 residues. With 2 bases removed from V and 3 bases from J, the gap between germline ends came to 14 bases. In DNA, the CDR3 is TGTGCCAGCTCACCAGGGTTGGCGGGCAGCTACAATGAGCAGTTCTTC. This gives the protein CASSPGLAGSYNEQFF.

This clone was detected only once. The rearrangement links TRBV5-8 to TRBJ1-5, with TRBD1 as a possible D gene (5 bases). Trimming pared 5 bases from V and 7 bases from J, leaving 10 bases between. The germline CDR1 and CDR2 sequences are SGHTS and YDEGEE. The CDR3 runs 12 residues. CDR3 DNA: TGTGCCAGCAGGAGGGGACTCCAGCCCCAGCATTTT. This gives the protein CASRRGLQPQHF.

The chain combines TRBV9 with TRBJ2-3; D gene ambiguous. CDR1 is SGDLS, CDR2 YYNGEE, per germline. This CDR3 comprises 15 residues. Between the trimmed V and J ends, which lost 0 bases and 0 bases, there was a span of 8 bases. DNA of the CDR3: TGTGCCAGCAGCGTAGATCTGGGTAGCACAGATACGCAGTATTTT. Translated: CASSVDLGSTDTQYF.

This clone was picked up one time. The chain employs TRBV6-1 and TRBJ1-3, with 9 bases identical to TRBD1. Germline loops: CDR1 MNHNS, CDR2 SASEGT. The trim removed 5 bases at V and 4 bases at J, leaving 3 bases unmatched. This CDR3 is built from 14 residues. This chain's CDR3 is CASSWTGEGNTIYF. As DNA, the CDR3 is TGTGCCAGCAGTTGGACAGGGGAAGGAAACACCATATATTTT.